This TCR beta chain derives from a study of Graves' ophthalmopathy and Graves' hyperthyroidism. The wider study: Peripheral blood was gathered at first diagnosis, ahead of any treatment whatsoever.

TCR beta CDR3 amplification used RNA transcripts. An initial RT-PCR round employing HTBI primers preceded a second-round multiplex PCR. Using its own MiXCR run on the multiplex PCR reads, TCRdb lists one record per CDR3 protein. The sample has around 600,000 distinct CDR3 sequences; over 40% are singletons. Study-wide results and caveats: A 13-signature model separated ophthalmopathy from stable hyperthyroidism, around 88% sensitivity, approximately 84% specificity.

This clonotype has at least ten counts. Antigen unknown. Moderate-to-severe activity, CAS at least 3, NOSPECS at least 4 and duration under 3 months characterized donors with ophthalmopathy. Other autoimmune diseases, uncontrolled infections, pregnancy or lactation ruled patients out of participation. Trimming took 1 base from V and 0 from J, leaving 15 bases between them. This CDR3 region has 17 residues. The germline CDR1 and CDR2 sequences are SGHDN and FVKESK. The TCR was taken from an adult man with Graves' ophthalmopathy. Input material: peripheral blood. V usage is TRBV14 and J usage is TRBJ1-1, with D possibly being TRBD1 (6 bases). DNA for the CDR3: TGTGCCAGCAGCCAAGTTGGCGGGGGCGGGGTGAACACTGAAGCTTTCTTT. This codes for CASSQVGGGGVNTEAFF.